This T cell receptor (beta chain) derives from a study of T cell responses to AZD1222 COVID-19 vaccine. Study-level information: Second doses were pooled across both intervals (about 4 or about 12 weeks).

Findings and limits, study-wide: Once two AZD1222 doses were given, Spike-specific TCR breadth and depth went up.

The table came from immunoSEQ multiplex PCR; TCRdb's copy has only in-frame clones and leaves some out. The repertoire consists of 150,000 or so clones, with about 91% occurring once and the leading ten covering 1.1% to 1.5%. Ten or more counts support this clone. Its antigen remains unidentified. The same CDR3 can be traced to other DNA sequences in this sample. The sequence was obtained from an adult in good health. Sequences were derived from peripheral blood, sampled on day 0 of AZD1222 vaccination.

The CDR3 DNA sequence: TGTGCCAGCAGTGAAGCGAACACCGGGGAGCTGTTTTTT. This codes for CASSEANTGELFF. The chain combines TRBV6-4 with TRBJ2-2; D call uncertain. Germline values: CDR1 MRHNA, CDR2 SNTAGT. The V gene lost 3 bases and the J gene lost 0 bases, with 2 bases spanning the gap. CDR3 length equals 13 residues.